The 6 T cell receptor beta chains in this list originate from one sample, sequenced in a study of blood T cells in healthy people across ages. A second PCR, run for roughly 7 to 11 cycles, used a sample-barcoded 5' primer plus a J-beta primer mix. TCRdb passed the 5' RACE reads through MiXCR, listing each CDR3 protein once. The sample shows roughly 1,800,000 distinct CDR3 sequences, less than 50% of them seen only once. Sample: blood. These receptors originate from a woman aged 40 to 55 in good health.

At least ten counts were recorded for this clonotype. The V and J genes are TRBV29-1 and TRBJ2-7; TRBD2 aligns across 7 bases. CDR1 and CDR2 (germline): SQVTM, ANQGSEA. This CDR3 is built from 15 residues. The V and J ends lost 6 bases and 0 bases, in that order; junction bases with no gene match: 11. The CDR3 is CSVLKLRGSSYEQYF. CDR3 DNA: TGCAGCGTCCTGAAGCTGCGGGGGTCCTCCTACGAGCAGTACTTC.

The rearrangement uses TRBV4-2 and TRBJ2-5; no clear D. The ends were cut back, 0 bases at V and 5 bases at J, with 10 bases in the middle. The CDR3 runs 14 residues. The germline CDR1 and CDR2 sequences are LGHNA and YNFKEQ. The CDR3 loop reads CASSQETVGETQYF. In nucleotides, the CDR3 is TGTGCCAGCAGCCAAGAGACGGTAGGCGAGACCCAGTACTTC.

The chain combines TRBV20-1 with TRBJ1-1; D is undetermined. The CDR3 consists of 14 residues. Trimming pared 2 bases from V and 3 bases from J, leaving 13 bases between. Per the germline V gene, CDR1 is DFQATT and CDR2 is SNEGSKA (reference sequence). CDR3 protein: CSARPSTSDTEAFF. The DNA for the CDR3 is TGCAGTGCTAGACCTTCCACGAGCGACACTGAAGCTTTCTTT.

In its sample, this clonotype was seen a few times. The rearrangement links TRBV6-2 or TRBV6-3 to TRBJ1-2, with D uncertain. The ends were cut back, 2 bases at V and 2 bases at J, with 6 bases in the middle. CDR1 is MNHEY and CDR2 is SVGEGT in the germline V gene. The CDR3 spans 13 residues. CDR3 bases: TGTGCCAGCAGTTACCAGCGAAACTATGGCTACACCTTC. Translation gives CASSYQRNYGYTF.

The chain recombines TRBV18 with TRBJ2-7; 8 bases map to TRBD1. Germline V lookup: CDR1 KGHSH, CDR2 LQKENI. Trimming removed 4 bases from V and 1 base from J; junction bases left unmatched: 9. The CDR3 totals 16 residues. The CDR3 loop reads CASSRDRDRSSYEQYF. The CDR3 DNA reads TGTGCCAGCTCACGGGATCGGGACAGGAGTTCCTACGAGCAGTACTTC.

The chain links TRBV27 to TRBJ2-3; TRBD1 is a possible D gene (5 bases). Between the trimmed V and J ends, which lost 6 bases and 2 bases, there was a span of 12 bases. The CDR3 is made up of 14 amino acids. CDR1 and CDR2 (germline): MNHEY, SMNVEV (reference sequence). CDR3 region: CASSQRQITDTQYF. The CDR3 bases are TGTGCCAGCAGCCAGCGACAGATCACAGATACGCAGTATTTT.